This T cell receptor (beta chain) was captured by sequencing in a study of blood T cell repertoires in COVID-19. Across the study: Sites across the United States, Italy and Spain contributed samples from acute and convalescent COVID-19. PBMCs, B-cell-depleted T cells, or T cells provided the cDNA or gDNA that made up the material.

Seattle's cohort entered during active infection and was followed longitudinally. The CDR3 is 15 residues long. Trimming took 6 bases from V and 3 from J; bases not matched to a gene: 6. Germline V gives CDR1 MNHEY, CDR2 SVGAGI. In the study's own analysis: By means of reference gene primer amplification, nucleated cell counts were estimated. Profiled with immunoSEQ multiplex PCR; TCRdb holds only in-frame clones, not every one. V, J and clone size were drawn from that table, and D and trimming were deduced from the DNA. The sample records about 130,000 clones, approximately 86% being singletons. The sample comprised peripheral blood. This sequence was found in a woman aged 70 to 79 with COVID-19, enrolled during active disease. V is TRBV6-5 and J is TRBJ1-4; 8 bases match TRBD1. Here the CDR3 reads CASRQQGGANEKLFF. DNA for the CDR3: TGTGCCAGCAGGCAACAGGGGGGTGCTAATGAAAAACTGTTTTTT.